This T cell receptor (beta chain) comes out of a study of vaccination effects on CD4 cells after COVID-19. Study-level results: Marked clonal contraction was seen late after vaccination (in both infection- and vaccine-induced clones). No early post-infection timepoints were available in the study, which also included few convalescent patients.

The CDR3 is made up of 15 amino acids. Germline values: CDR1 SNHLY, CDR2 FYNNEI. The junction had 5 bases not matched to a gene; V was cut back by 6 bases and J by 2 bases. This clone was seen a handful of times. The antigen is unknown. Pools of viral peptides were used by the ViraFEST assay to expand antigen-specific CD4+ T cells ahead of sequencing. The culture ran for roughly ten days, and then CD4+ T cells were isolated. According to the study, vaccine recipients showed no prior SARS-CoV-2 infection and negative nucleocapsid antibodies. It was with around 10 IU/ml IL-2 and about 10 ug/ml peptides that 1.8 million or so PBMC per well were cultured. IL-2 medium took the place of half the medium on both days 3 and 7. Generated by immunoSEQ multiplex PCR, the TCRdb table keeps only in-frame clones and is missing some. The sample has approximately 74,000 clones; roughly 74% are singletons.

The clonotype was recovered from a human donor who received a COVID-19 vaccine. Specimen: CD4+ T cells from PBMCs cultured with HCoV-NL63 spike peptides, collected before COVID-19 vaccination. The chain couples TRBV2 to TRBJ1-5; 9 positions match TRBD1. CDR3 residues: CASSSRTGGNQPQHF. CDR3 sequence (DNA): TGTGCCAGCAGCTCCAGGACAGGGGGCAATCAGCCCCAGCATTTT.